This TCR beta chain was captured by sequencing in a study of siplizumab effects on memory and regulatory T cells. Study conclusions and caveats: Alloreactive sequences traceable to unstimulated CD4+ memory cells were significantly reduced by siplizumab. Proliferating clones, CD4+ or CD8+, lacked an assignable naive or memory phenotype in roughly 80-97% of cases.

The trim removed 4 bases at V and 7 bases at J, leaving 4 bases unmatched. From germline, CDR1 is SGHDT and CDR2 YYEEEE. The CDR3 length is 14 residues. For this clone: As yet, its antigen is unknown.

Every sample had approximately 10^5 of its TCR templates assayed. This table comes from immunoSEQ multiplex PCR, and its TCRdb copy is limited to in-frame clones, with some not included. The sample carries around 26,000 clones, approximately 80% recorded once. Investigators obtained sequences from unstimulated naive, memory, effector memory and TEMRA subsets in a few donor pairs. The sequence came from a human donor in good health. The specimen was memory CD4+ T cells sorted from blood. The rearrangement uses TRBV5-6 and TRBJ2-1; 11 bases agree with TRBD2. The CDR3 reads CASSVGLAENEQFF. DNA of the CDR3: TGTGCCAGCAGCGTGGGACTAGCGGAAAATGAGCAGTTCTTC.